The 6 T cell receptor beta chains given below trace back to one sample, sequenced in a study of radiation and T cells in renal cell carcinoma. Time point noted: blood 2 weeks post-SBRT. The sample's treatment: 15 Gy SBRT to primary tumor, nephrectomy 4 weeks later. Repertoires were generated with immunoSEQ multiplex PCR, while TCRdb's copy carries only in-frame clones and drops some. Of 120,000 or so clones in the sample, 81% were seen once. The sample in question was blood, obtained from a patient whose treatment included radiotherapy and nephrectomy. The receptor source for this set is a woman aged 60-75 years with renal cell carcinoma.

V usage is TRBV11-2 and J usage is TRBJ1-2; TRBD1 matches 8 bases. The CDR3 contains 18 residues. The V segment lost 5 bases and the J segment 1 base; nucleotides outside the gene matches: 15. CDR1 and CDR2 from the germline V gene are SGHAT and FQNNGV. CDR3 coding DNA: TGTGCCAGCAGCCCGAGGGCCGGACAGGGCCCTGGTAACTATGGCTACACCTTC. Translating it yields CASSPRAGQGPGNYGYTF.

CDR3 protein: CASRLVGGRNSNQPQHF. The CDR3 DNA sequence: TGTGCAAGTCGCTTAGTAGGGGGACGGAATAGCAATCAGCCCCAGCATTTT. The chain joins TRBV12-2 to TRBJ1-5; TRBD1, the table's D call, lacks a check against the DNA. TRBV12-2 is assigned pseudogene status. This CDR3 is 17 amino acids long.

The chain recombines TRBV30 with TRBJ2-5, with TRBD2 matching over 7 bases. Germline V gene lookup returns CDR1 GTSNPN and CDR2 SVGIG (reference sequence). Trimming took 2 bases from V and 4 from J; bases not matched to a gene: 10. The length of the CDR3 is 15 residues. The CDR3 DNA reads as TGTGCCTGGAGTCGGATGGGCGGGGGAGGAGAGACCCAGTACTTC. This translates into CAWSRMGGGGETQYF.

This chain links TRBV11-3 with TRBJ2-3; TRBD2 matches at 8 bases. The V gene's germline CDR1 is SGHNT and CDR2 YENEEA. V dropped 4 bases and J dropped 1; count of bases not matched to a gene: 7. The CDR3 runs 16 residues. CDR3: CASSWVAGPGTDTQYF. The CDR3 region has the DNA TGTGCCAGCAGCTGGGTAGCGGGACCCGGCACAGATACGCAGTATTTT.

This chain uses TRBV6-5 with TRBJ1-2, with 7 bases fitting TRBD1. This CDR3 has 13 residues. The germline CDR1 and CDR2 sequences are MNHEY and SVGAGI. The V segment lost 0 bases and the J segment 5 bases; nucleotides outside the gene matches: 0. In DNA, the CDR3 is TGTGCCAGCAGTTACTCGACAGGGTATGGCTACACCTTC. This encodes CASSYSTGYGYTF.

In this sample, this clone turned up many times. The V gene is TRBV19, the J gene TRBJ1-1; D is unresolved. Per germline, CDR1 LNHDA and CDR2 SQIVND (reference sequence). The length of the CDR3 is 13 residues. V was pared by 8 bases and J by 4 bases, with 14 bases between. The DNA of the CDR3 is TGTGCCAGTTCCGGAGGGTTGGGCACTGAAGCTTTCTTT. The encoded protein is CASSGGLGTEAFF.